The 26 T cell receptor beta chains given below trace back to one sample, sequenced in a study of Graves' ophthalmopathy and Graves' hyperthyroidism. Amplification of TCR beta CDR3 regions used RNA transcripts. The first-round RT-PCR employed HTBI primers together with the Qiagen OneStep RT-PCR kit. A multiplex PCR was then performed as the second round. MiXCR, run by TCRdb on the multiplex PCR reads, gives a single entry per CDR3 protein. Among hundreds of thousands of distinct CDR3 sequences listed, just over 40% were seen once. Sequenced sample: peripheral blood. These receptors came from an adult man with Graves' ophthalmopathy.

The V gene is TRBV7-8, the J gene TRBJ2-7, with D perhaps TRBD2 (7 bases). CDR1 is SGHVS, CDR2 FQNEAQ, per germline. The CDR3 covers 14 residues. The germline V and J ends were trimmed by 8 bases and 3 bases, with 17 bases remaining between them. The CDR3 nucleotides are TGTGCCAGCGGGGGGGGGGCTTCTAGCTACGAGCAGTACTTC. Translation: CASGGGASSYEQYF.

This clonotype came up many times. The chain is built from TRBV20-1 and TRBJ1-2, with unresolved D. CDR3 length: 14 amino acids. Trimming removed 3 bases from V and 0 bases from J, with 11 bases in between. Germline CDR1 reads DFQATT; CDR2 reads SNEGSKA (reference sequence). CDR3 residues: CSASLPGTNYGYTF. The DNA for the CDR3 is TGCAGTGCTAGTCTTCCGGGAACTAACTATGGCTACACCTTC.

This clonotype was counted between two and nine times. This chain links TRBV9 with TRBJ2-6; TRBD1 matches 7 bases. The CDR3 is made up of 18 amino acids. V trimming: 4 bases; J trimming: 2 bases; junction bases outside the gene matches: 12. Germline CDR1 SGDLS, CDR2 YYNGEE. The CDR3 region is CASSNTRDSPPGANVLTF. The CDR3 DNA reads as TGTGCCAGCAGCAATACAAGGGACAGCCCCCCTGGGGCCAACGTCCTGACTTTC.

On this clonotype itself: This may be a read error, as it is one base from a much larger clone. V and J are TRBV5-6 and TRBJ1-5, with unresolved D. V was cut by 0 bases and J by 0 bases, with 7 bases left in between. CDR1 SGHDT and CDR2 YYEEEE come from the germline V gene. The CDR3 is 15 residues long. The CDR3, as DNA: TGTGCCAGCAGCTTGGCTGAGGTTAGCAATCAGCCCCAGCATTTT. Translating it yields CASSLAEVSNQPQHF.

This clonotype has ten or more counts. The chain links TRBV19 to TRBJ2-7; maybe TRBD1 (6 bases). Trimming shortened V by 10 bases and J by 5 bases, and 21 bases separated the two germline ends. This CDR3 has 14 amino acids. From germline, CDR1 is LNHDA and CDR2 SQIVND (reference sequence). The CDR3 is CATPTRGRSDEQYF. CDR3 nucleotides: TGTGCCACCCCCACCAGGGGTAGAAGTGACGAGCAGTACTTC.

CDR3 residues: CASSPGTVSSGANVLTF. In nucleotides, the CDR3 is TGTGCCAGCAGCCCCGGGACAGTAAGCTCTGGGGCCAACGTCCTGACTTTC. This chain connects TRBV7-8 to TRBJ2-6; 7 nucleotides line up with TRBD1. Germline lookup yields CDR1 SGHVS and CDR2 FQNEAQ. The CDR3 spans 17 residues. The V segment lost 5 bases and the J segment 0 bases; nucleotides outside the gene matches: 7.

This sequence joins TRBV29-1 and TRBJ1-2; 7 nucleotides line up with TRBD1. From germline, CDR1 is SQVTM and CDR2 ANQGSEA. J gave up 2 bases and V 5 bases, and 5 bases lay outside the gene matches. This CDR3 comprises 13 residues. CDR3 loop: CSVSQGRNYGYTF. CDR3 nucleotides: TGCAGCGTTTCACAGGGGAGGAACTATGGCTACACCTTC. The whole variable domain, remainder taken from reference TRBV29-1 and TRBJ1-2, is SAVISQKPSRDICQRGTSLTIQCQVDSQVTMMFWYRQQPGQSLTLIATANQGSEATYESGFVIDKFPISRPNLTFSTLTVSNMSPEDSSIYLCSVSQGRNYGYTFGSGTRLTVV.

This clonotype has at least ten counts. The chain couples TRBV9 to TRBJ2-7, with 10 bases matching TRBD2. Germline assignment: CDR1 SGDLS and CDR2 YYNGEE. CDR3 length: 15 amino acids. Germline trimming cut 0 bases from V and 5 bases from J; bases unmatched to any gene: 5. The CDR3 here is CASSVAILAGDEQYF. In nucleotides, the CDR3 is TGTGCCAGCAGCGTAGCTATCCTAGCGGGGGACGAGCAGTACTTC.

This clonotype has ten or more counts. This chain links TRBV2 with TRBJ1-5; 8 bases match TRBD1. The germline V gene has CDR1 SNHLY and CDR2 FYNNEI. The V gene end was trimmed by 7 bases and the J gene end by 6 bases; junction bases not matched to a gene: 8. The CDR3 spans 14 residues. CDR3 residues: CASKTGQGGQPQHF. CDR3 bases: TGTGCCAGCAAAACTGGACAGGGAGGTCAGCCCCAGCATTTT.

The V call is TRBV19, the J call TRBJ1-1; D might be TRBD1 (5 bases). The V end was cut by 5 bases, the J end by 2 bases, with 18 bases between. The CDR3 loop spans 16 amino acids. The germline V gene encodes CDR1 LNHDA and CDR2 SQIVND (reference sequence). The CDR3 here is CASSSDSYRINTEAFF. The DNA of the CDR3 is TGTGCCAGTAGTTCCGACAGTTATCGGATCAACACTGAAGCTTTCTTT.

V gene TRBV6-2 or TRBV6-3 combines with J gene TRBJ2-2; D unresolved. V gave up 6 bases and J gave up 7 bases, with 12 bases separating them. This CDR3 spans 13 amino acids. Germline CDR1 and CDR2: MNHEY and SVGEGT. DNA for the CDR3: TGTGCCAGCAGACGCATCTGGGTCGGGGAGCTGTTTTTT. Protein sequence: CASRRIWVGELFF.

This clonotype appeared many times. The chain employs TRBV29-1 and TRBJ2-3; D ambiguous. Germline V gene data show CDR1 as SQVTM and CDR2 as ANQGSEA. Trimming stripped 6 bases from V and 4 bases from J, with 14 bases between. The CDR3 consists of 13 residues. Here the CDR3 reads CSVTARFSDTQYF. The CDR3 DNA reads TGCAGCGTGACGGCGAGATTCTCAGATACGCAGTATTTT.

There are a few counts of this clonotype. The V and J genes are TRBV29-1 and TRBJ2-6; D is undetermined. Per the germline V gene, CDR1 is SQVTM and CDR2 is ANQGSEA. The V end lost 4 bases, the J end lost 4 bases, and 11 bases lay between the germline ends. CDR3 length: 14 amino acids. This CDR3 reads CSVVDGLGANVLTF. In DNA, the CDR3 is TGCAGCGTTGTGGACGGTCTGGGGGCCAACGTCCTGACTTTC.

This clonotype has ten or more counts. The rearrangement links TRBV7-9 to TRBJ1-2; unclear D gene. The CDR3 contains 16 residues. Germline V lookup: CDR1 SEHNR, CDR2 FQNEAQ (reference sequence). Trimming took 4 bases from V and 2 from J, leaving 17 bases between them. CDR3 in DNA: TGTGCCAGCAGCTCCCTTGGGAACAGCAAGAACTATGGCTACACCTTC. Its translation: CASSSLGNSKNYGYTF.

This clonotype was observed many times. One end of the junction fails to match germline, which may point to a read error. The CDR3 DNA reads TGTGCCAGCAGCTTAACAGGGGGCGATGAAAAACTGTTTTTT. It is translated as CASSLTGGDEKLFF. The J gene is TRBJ1-4, the V gene TRBV5-1; 9 bases are shared with TRBD1. This CDR3 spans 14 amino acids. Germline lookup yields CDR1 SGHRS and CDR2 YFSETQ. Full variable domain (outside the CDR3, taken from reference TRBV5-1 and TRBJ1-4): KAGVTQTPRYLIKTRGQQVTLSCSPISGHRSVSWYQQTPGQGLQFLFEYFSETQRNKGNFPGRFSGRQFSNSRSEMNVSTLELGDSALYLCASSLTGGDEKLFFGSGTQLSVL.

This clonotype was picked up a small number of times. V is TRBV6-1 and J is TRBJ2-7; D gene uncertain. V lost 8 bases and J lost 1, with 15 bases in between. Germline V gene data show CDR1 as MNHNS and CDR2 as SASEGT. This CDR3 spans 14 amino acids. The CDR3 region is CASSATGYSYEQYF. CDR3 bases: TGTGCCAGCTCAGCTACCGGGTATTCCTACGAGCAGTACTTC.

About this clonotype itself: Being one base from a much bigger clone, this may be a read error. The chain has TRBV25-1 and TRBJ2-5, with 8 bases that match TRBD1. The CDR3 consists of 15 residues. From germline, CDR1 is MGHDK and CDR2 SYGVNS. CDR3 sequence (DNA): TGTGCCAGTACCCGAGGACAGGGACGACAAGGGACCCAGTACTTC. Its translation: CASTRGQGRQGTQYF.

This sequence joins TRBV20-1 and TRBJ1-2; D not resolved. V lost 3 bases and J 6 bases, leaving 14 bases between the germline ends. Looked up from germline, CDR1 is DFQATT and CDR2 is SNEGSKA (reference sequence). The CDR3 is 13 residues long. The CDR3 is CSASRGSGDGYTF. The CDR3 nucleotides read TGCAGTGCTAGTAGAGGGAGCGGGGATGGCTACACCTTC.

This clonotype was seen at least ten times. The CDR3 DNA follows: TGCGCCAGCAGCTTTCAGGGGCTGAACACTGAAGCTTTCTTT. This encodes CASSFQGLNTEAFF. This rearrangement joins TRBV5-1 to TRBJ1-1; D might be TRBD1 (6 bases). V shed 2 bases and J shed 0 bases, with 8 bases lying between them. Germline V gene sequence: CDR1 SGHRS, CDR2 YFSETQ. The CDR3 length is 14 residues.

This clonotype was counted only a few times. The CDR3 spells CASSPQGQGWDGYTF. The CDR3 coding sequence is TGTGCCAGCAGTCCCCAAGGACAGGGATGGGATGGCTACACCTTC. The chain recombines TRBV27 with TRBJ1-2, with TRBD1 matching 8 bases. V was pared by 5 bases and J by 6 bases, with 11 bases of the junction left unmatched. The CDR3 has 15 amino acids. The V gene's germline CDR1 is MNHEY and CDR2 SMNVEV (reference sequence).

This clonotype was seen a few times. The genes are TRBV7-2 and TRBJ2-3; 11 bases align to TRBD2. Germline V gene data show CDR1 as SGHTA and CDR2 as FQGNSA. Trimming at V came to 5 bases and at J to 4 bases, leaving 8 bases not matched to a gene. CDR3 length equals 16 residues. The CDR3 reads CASSVSGRASADTQYF. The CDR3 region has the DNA TGTGCCAGCAGCGTTAGCGGGAGGGCTTCTGCAGATACGCAGTATTTT.

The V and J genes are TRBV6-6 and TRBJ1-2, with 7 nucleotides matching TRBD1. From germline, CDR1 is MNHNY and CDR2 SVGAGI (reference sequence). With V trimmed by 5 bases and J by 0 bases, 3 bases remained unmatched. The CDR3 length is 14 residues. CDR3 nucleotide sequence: TGTGCCAGCAGTCGGGACAGTACTAACTATGGCTACACCTTC. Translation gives CASSRDSTNYGYTF.

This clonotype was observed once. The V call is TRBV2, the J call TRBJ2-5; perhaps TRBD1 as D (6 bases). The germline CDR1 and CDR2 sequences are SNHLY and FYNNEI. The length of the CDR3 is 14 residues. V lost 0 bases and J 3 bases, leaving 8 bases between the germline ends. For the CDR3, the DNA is TGTGCCAGCAGTGAAGCGTACAGGGAAGAGACCCAGTACTTC. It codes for CASSEAYREETQYF.

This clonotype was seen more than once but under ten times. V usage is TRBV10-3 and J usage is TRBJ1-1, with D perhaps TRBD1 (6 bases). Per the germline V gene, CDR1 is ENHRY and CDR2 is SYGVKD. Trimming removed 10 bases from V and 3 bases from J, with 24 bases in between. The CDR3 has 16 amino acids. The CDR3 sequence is CASSRSYSGADTEAFF. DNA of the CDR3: TGTGCCAGCAGCCGATCATACTCGGGGGCGGACACTGAAGCTTTCTTT.

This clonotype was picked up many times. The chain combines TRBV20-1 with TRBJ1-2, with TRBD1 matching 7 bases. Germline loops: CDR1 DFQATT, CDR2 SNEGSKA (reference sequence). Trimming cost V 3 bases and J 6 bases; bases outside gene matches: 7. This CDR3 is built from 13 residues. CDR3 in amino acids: CSARIRGTNGYTF. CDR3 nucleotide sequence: TGCAGTGCTAGGATCAGGGGGACAAATGGCTACACCTTC.

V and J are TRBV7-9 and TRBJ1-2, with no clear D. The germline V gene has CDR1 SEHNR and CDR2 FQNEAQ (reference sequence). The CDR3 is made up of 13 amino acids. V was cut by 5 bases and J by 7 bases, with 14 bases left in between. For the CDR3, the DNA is TGTGCCAGCAGCCCAATGGGCGGGCTTGGCTACACCTTC. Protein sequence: CASSPMGGLGYTF.